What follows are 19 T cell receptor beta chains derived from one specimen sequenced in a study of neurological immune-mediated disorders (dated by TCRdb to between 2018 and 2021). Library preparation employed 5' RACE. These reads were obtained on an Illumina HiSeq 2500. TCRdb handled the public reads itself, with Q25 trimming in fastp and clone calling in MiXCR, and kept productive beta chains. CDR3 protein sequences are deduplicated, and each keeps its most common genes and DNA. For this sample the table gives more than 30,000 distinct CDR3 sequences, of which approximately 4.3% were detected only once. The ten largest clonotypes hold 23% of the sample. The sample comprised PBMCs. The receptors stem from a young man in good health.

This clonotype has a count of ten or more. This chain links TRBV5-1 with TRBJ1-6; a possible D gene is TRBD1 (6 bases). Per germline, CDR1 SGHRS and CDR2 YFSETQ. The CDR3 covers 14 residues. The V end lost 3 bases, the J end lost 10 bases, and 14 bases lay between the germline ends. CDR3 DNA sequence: TGCGCCAGCAGCTCGCCAGGGGCAAGATCACCCCTCCACTTT. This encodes CASSSPGARSPLHF.

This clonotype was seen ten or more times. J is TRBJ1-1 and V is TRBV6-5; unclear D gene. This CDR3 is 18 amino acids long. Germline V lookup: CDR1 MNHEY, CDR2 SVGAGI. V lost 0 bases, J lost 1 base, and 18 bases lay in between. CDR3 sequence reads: CASSYSVAGGDANTEAFF. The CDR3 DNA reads TGTGCCAGCAGTTACTCGGTGGCAGGTGGAGATGCGAACACTGAAGCTTTCTTT.

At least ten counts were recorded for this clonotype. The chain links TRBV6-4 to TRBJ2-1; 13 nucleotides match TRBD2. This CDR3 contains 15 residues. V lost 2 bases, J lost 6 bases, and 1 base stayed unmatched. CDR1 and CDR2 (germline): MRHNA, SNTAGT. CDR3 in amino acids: CASSDTSGGANEQFF. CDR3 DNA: TGTGCCAGCAGTGACACTAGCGGGGGGGCCAATGAGCAGTTCTTC.

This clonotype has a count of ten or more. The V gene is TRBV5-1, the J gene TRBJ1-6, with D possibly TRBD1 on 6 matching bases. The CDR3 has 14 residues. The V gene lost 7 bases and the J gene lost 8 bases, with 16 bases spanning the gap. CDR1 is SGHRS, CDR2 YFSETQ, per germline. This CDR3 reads CASRETGPDSPLHF. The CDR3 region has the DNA TGCGCCAGCCGAGAAACAGGGCCCGATTCACCCCTCCACTTT.

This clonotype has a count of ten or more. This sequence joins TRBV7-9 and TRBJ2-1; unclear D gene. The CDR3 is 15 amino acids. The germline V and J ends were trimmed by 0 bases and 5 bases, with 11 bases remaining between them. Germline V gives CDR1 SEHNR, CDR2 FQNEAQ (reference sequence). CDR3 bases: TGTGCCAGCAGCTTAGCGCTTGGGCAGCACAATGAGCAGTTCTTC. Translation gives CASSLALGQHNEQFF.

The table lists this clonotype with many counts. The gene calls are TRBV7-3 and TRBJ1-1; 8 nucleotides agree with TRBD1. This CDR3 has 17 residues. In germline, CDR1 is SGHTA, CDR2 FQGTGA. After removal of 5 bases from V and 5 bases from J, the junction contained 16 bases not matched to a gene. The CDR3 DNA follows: TGTGCCAGCAGCCCCCTGGGGACAGGCCGGCCCGGAACTGAAGCTTTCTTT. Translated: CASSPLGTGRPGTEAFF.

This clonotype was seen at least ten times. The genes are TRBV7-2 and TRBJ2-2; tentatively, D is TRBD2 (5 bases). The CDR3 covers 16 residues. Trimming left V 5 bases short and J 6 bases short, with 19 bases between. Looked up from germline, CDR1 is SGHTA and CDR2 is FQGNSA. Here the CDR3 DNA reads TGTGCCAGCAGCCTAGATTTCTTCTCGAGGGCCGGGGAGCTGTTTTTT. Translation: CASSLDFFSRAGELFF.

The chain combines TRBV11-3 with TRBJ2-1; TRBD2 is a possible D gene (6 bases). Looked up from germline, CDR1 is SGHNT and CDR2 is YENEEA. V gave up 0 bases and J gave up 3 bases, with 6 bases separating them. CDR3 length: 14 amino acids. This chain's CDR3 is CASSLDGGYNEQFF. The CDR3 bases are TGTGCCAGCAGCTTAGACGGGGGCTACAATGAGCAGTTCTTC.

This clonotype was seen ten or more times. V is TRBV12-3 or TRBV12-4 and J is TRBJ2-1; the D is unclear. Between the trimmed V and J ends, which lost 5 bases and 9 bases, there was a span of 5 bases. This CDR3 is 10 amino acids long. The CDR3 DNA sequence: TGTGCCAGCAGTCGCTTTGAGCAGTTCTTC. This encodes CASSRFEQFF.

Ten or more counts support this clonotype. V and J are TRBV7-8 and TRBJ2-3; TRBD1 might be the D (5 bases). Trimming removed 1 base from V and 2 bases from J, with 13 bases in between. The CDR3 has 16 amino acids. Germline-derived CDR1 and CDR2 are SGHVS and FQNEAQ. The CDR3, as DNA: TGTGCCAGCAGCTTAGATCGTGACAGATACACAGATACGCAGTATTTT. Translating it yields CASSLDRDRYTDTQYF.

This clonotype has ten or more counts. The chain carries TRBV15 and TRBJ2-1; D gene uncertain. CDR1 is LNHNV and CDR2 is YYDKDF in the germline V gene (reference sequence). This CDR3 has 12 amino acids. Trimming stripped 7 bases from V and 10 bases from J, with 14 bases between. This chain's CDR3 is CATMRQSHEQFF. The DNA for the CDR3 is TGTGCCACCATGCGGCAGTCGCACGAGCAGTTCTTC.

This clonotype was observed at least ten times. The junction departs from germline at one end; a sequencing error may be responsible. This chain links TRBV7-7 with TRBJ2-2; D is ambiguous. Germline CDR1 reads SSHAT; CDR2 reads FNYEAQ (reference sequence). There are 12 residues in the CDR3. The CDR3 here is CASSSSTGELFF. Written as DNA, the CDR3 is TGTGCTAGCAGCTCCAGTACCGGGGAGCTGTTTTTT.

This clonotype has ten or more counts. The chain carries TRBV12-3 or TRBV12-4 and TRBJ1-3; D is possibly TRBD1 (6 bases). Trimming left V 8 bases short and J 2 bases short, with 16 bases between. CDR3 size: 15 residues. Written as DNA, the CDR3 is TGTGCCAGCGAAACTAGGGGGGACACTGGAAACACCATATATTTT. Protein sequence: CASETRGDTGNTIYF.

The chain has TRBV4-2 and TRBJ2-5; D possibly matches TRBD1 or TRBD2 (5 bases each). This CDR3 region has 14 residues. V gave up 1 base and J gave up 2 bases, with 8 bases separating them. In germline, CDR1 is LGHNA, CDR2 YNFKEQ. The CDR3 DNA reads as TGTGCCAGCAGCCAAGGATGGGGGCAAGAGACCCAGTACTTC. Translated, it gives CASSQGWGQETQYF.

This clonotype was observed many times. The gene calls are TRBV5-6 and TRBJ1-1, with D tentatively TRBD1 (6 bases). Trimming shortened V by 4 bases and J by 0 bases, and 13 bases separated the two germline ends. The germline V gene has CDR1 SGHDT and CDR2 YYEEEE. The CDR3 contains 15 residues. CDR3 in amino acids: CASSPRGHMNTEAFF. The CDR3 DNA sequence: TGTGCCAGCAGCCCGAGGGGACATATGAACACTGAAGCTTTCTTT.

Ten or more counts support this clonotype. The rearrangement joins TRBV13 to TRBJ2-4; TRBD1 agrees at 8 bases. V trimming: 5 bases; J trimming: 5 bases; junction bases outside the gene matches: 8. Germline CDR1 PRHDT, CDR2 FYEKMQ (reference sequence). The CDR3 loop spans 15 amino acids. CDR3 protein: CASSPFGQGENIQYF. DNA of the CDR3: TGTGCCAGCAGCCCTTTCGGACAGGGCGAAAACATTCAGTACTTC.

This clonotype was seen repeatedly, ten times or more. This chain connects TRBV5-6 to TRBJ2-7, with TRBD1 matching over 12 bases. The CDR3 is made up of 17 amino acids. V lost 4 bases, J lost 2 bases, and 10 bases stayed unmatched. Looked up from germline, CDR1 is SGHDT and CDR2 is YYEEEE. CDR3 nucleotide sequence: TGTGCCAGCAGCCGGGACAGGGGGCGCCTGTTTGCCTACGAGCAGTACTTC. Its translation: CASSRDRGRLFAYEQYF.

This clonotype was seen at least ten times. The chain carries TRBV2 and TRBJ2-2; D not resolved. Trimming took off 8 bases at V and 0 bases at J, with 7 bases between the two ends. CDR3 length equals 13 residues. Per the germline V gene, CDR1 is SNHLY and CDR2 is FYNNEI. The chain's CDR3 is CASRVSNTGELFF. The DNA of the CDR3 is TGTGCCAGCCGGGTCTCGAACACCGGGGAGCTGTTTTTT.

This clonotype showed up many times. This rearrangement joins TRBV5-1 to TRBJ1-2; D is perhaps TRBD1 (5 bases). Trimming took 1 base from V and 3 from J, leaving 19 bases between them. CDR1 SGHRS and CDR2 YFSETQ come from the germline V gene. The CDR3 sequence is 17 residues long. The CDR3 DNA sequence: TGCGCCAGCAGCTTGTATTTCGAGCCAGGGCCGGACTATGGCTACACCTTC. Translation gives CASSLYFEPGPDYGYTF.